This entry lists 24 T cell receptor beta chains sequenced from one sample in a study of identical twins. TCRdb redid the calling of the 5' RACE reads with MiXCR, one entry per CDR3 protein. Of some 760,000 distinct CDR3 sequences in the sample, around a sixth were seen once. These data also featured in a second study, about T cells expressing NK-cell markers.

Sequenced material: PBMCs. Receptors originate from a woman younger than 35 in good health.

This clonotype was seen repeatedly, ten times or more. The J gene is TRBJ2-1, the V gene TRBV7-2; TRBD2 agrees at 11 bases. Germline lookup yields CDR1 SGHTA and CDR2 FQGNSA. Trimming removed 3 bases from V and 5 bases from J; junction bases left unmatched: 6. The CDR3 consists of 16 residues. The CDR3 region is CASSFTGTSGNNEQFF. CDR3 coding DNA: TGTGCCAGCAGCTTCACCGGGACTAGCGGTAACAATGAGCAGTTCTTC.

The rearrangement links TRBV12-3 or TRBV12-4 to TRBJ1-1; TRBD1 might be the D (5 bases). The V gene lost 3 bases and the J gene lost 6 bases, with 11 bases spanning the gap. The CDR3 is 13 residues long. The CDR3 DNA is TGTGCCAGCAGTTTTCAAGGGGCGTCTGAAGCTTTCTTT. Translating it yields CASSFQGASEAFF.

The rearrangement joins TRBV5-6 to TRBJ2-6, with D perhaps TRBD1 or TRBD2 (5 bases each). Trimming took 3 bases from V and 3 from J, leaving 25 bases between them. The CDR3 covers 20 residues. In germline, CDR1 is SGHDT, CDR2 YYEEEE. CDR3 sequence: CASSSLRPGRTPGGANVLTF. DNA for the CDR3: TGTGCCAGCAGCTCACTAAGACCGGGACGGACCCCCGGTGGGGCCAACGTCCTGACTTTC.

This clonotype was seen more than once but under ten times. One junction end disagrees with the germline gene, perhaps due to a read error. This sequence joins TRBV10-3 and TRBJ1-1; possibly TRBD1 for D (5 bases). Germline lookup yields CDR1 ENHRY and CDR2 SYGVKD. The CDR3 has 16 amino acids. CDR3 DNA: TGTGCCATCAGTGAGGAAGGAGGGGCGCCGCCGTACCGCTCGCCGTTT. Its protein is CAISEEGGAPPYRSPF.

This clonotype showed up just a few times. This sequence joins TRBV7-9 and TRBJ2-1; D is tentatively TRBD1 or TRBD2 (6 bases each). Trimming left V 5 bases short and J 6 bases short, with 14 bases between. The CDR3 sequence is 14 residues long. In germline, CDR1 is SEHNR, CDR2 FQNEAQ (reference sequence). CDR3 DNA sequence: TGTGCCAGCAGCGCCAGGGGCGGGGTCAATGAGCAGTTCTTC. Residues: CASSARGGVNEQFF.

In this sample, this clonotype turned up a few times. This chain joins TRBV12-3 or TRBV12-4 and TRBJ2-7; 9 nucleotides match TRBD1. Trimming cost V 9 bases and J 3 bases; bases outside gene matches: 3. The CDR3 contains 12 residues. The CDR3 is CASGTGIYEQYF. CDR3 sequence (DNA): TGTGCCAGTGGGACAGGGATCTACGAGCAGTACTTC.

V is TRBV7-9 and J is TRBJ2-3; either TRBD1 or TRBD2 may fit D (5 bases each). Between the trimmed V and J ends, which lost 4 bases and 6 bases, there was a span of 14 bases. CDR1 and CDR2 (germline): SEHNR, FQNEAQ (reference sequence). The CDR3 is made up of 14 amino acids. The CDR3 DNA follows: TGTGCCAGCAGCTACTTAGGATGGGGGGATACGCAGTATTTT. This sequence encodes CASSYLGWGDTQYF.

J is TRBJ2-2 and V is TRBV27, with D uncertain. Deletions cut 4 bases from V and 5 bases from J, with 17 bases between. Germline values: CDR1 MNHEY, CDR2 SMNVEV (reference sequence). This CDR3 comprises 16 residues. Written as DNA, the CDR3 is TGTGCCAGCAGTTCGATAAACCCCAGGAGAACCGGGGAGCTGTTTTTT. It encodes CASSSINPRRTGELFF.

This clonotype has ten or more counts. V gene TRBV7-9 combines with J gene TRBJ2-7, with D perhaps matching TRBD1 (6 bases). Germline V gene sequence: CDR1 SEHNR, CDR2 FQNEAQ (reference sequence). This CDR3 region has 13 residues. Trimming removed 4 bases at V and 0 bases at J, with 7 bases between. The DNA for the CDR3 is TGTGCCAGCAGCTCGGACAGCTCCTACGAGCAGTACTTC. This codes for CASSSDSSYEQYF.

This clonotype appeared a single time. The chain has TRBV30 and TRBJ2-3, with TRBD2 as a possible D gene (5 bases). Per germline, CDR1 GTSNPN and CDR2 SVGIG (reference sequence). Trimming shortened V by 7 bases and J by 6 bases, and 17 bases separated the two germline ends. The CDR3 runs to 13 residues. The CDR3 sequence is CALDVLRADTQYF. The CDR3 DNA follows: TGTGCCTTGGACGTATTGAGGGCGGATACGCAGTATTTT. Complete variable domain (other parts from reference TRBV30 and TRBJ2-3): SQTIHQWPATLVQPVGSPLSLECTVEGTSNPNLYWYRQAAGRGLQLLFYSVGIGQISSEVPQNLSASRPQDRQFILSSKKLLLSDSGFYLCALDVLRADTQYFGPGTRLTVL.

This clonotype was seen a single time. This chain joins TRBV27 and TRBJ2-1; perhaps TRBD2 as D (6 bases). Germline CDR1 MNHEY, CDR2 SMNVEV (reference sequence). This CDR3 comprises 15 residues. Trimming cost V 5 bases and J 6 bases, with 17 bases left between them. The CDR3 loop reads CASSARRVSGNEQFF. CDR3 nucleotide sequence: TGTGCCAGCAGTGCTAGGAGGGTTTCGGGCAATGAGCAGTTCTTC.

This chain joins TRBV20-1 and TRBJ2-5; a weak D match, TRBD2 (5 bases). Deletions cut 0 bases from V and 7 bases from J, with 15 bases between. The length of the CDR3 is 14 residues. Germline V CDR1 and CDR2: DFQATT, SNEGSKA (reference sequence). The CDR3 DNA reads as TGCAGTGCTAGAGACCCGGACTCCTCCGGGACCCAGTACTTC. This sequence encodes CSARDPDSSGTQYF.

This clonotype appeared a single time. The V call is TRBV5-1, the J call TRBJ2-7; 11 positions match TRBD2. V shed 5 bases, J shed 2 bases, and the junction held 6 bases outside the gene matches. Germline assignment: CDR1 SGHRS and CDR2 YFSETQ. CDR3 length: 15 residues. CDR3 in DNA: TGCGCCAGCAGAGCCGGGACTAGCGGCACCTACGAGCAGTACTTC. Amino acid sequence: CASRAGTSGTYEQYF.

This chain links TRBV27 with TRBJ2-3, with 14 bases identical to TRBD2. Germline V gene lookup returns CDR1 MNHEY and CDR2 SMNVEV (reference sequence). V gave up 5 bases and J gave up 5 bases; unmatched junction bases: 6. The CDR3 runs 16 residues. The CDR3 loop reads CASSLGGLAGGDTQYF. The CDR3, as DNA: TGTGCCAGCAGTCTGGGAGGACTAGCGGGAGGAGATACGCAGTATTTT.

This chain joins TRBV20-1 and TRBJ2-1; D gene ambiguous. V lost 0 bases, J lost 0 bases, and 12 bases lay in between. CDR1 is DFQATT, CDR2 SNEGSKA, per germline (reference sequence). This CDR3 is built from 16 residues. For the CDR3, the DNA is TGCAGTGCTAGAGACCCTACGGCAAGCTCCTACAATGAGCAGTTCTTC. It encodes CSARDPTASSYNEQFF.

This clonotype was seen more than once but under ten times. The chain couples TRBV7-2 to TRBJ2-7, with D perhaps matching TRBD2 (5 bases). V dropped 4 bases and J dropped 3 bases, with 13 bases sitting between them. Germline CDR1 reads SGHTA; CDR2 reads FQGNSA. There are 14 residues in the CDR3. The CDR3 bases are TGTGCCAGCAGCTCCCAACCCGGACTCTACGAGCAGTACTTC. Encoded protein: CASSSQPGLYEQYF. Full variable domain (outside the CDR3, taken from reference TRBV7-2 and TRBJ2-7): GAGVSQSPSNKVTEKGKDVELRCDPISGHTALYWYRQSLGQGLEFLIYFQGNSAPDKSGLPSDRFSAERTGGSVSTLTIQRTQQEDSAVYLCASSSQPGLYEQYFGPGTRLTVT.

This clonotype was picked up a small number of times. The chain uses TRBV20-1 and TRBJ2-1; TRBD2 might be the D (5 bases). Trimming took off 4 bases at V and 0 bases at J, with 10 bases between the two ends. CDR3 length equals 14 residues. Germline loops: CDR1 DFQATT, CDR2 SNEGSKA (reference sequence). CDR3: CSAMSGRSYNEQFF. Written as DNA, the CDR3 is TGCAGTGCTATGAGCGGTCGCTCCTACAATGAGCAGTTCTTC.

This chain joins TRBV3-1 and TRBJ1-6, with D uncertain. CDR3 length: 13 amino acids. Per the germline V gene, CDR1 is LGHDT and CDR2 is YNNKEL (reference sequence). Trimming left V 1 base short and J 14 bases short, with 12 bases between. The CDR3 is CASSQVVESALHF. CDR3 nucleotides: TGTGCCAGCAGCCAAGTTGTCGAGAGTGCCCTCCACTTT.

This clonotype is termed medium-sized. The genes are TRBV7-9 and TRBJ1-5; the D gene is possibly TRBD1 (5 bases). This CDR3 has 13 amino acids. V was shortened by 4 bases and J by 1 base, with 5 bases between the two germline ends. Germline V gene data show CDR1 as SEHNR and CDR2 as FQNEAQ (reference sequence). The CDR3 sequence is CASSSGSNQPQHF. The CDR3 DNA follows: TGTGCCAGCAGCTCAGGGAGCAATCAGCCCCAGCATTTT.

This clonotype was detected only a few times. CDR3 bases: TGCGCCAGCCGGGTGACTAGCGGGAGCCTTATTCAGCAGTACTTC. Its translation is CASRVTSGSLIQQYF. The rearrangement uses TRBV5-1 and TRBJ2-7; TRBD2 agrees at 12 bases. Looked up from germline, CDR1 is SGHRS and CDR2 is YFSETQ. The CDR3 runs 15 residues. With V trimmed by 7 bases and J by 8 bases, 13 bases remained unmatched.

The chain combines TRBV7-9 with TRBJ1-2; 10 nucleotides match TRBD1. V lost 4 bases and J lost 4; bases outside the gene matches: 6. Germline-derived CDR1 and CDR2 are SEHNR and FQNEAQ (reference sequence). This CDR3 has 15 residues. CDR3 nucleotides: TGTGCCAGCAGCTCGAGACAGGGGGCAATCTATGGCTACACCTTC. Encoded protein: CASSSRQGAIYGYTF.

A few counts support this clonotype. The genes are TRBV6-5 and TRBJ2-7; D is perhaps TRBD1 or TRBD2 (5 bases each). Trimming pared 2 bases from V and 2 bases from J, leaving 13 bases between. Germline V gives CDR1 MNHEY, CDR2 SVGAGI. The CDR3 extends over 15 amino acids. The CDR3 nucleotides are TGTGCCAGCAGTTACGGGGGACGCCTAGCCTACGAGCAGTACTTC. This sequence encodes CASSYGGRLAYEQYF.

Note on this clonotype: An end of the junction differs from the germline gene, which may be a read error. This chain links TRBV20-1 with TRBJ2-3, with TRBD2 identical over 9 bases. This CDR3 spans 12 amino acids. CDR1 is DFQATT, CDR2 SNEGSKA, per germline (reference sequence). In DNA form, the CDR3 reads TGCAGTGCTAGGTTGGGCGGGGGGGCCCTAAATTTT. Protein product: CSARLGGGALNF.

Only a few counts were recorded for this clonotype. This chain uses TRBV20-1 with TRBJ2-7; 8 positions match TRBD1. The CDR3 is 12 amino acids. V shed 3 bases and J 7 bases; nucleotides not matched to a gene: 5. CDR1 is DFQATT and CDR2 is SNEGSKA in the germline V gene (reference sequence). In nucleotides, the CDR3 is TGCAGTGCTAGGCAGGGGGCGATGGAGCAGTACTTC. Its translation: CSARQGAMEQYF.